A single sample gave rise to the 23 T cell receptor beta chains below, sequenced in a study of shared clonotypes between healthy human individuals. Profiling relied on immunoSEQ multiplex PCR, and the TCRdb table lists in-frame clones only, not all of them. Of about 460,000 clones listed, about 74% were seen once; the top ten hold more than 10%. The sequencing input was PBMCs. The source of these receptors is a woman aged 40 to 50 in good health. Some clones in this sample may be carry-over from other donors' samples.

The chain joins TRBV7-2 to TRBJ2-7; TRBD2 matches at 7 bases. Germline CDR1 SGHTA, CDR2 FQGNSA. Unmatched junction bases numbered 11, after V lost 5 bases and J lost 7 bases. The CDR3 totals 14 residues. CDR3 nucleotide sequence: TGTGCCAGCAGCATAACGGGGGGAGTAAGTGAGCAGTACTTC. Translated: CASSITGGVSEQYF. The entire variable domain, with the rest obtained from reference TRBV7-2 and TRBJ2-7, is as follows: GAGVSQSPSNKVTEKGKDVELRCDPISGHTALYWYRQSLGQGLEFLIYFQGNSAPDKSGLPSDRFSAERTGGSVSTLTIQRTQQEDSAVYLCASSITGGVSEQYFGPGTRLTVT.

This sequence joins TRBV7-3 and TRBJ2-4; 10 nucleotides align to TRBD2. The CDR3 runs 19 residues. Germline values: CDR1 SGHTA, CDR2 FQGTGA. The V gene end was trimmed by 5 bases and the J gene end by 1 base; junction bases not matched to a gene: 14. In DNA, the CDR3 is TGTGCCAGCAGCCCGCATAATCTAGCGGGAGTGGGGGCCAAAAACATTCAGTACTTC. The encoded protein is CASSPHNLAGVGAKNIQYF. The full variable domain, with the rest looked up from reference TRBV7-3 and TRBJ2-4, is GAGVSQTPSNKVTEKGKYVELRCDPISGHTALYWYRQSLGQGPEFLIYFQGTGAADDSGLPNDRFFAVRPEGSVSTLKIQRTERGDSAVYLCASSPHNLAGVGAKNIQYFGAGTRLSVL.

The chain joins TRBV10-3 to TRBJ2-2; D call uncertain. The V gene's germline CDR1 is ENHRY and CDR2 SYGVKD. The CDR3 runs to 12 residues. Trimming cost V 8 bases and J 4 bases, with 8 bases left between them. For the CDR3, the DNA is TGTGCCATCGCGTCGGCCACCGGGGAGCTGTTTTTT. Protein: CAIASATGELFF.

This clone turned up a few times. The rearrangement links TRBV4-3 to TRBJ2-3; D is ambiguous. CDR1 and CDR2 (germline): LGHNA, YSLEER. This CDR3 spans 16 amino acids. Trimming removed 3 bases from V and 5 bases from J, with 18 bases in between. The CDR3 is CASSQDPSQEVDTQYF. The CDR3 DNA reads as TGCGCCAGCAGCCAGGACCCCTCTCAAGAGGTAGATACGCAGTATTTT.

This clone has ten or more counts. The J gene is TRBJ2-4, the V gene TRBV30; 8 positions agree with TRBD2. The germline V gene encodes CDR1 GTSNPN and CDR2 SVGIG (reference sequence). The CDR3 extends over 14 amino acids. V gave up 0 bases and J gave up 8 bases; unmatched junction bases: 6. The CDR3 is CAWSVRAGDDIQYF. The CDR3 DNA sequence: TGTGCCTGGAGTGTACGAGCGGGAGATGACATTCAGTACTTC.

This clone was seen just once. The V call is TRBV5-1, the J call TRBJ2-7, with TRBD1 as a possible D gene (6 bases). From germline, CDR1 is SGHRS and CDR2 YFSETQ. V lost 0 bases, J lost 3 bases, and 19 bases lay in between. The CDR3 totals 17 residues. CDR3 loop: CASSLGGTLEMIYEQYF. DNA for the CDR3: TGCGCCAGCAGCTTGGGGGGGACACTCGAAATGATCTACGAGCAGTACTTC.

This rearrangement joins TRBV13 to TRBJ2-7; 8 positions agree with TRBD1. Germline CDR1 and CDR2: PRHDT and FYEKMQ (reference sequence). This CDR3 contains 16 residues. The V segment lost 9 bases and the J segment 2 bases; nucleotides outside the gene matches: 15. The CDR3 DNA reads as TGTGCCAGTAGCCAACCGGGACAGGCAAGACCCTACGAGCAGTACTTC. Translated, it gives CASSQPGQARPYEQYF.

This clone was seen a handful of times. V and J are TRBV18 and TRBJ1-4; D unclear. V lost 4 bases, J lost 5 bases, and 8 bases lay in between. Germline CDR1 and CDR2: KGHSH and LQKENI. The CDR3 length is 13 residues. The CDR3 DNA is TGTGCCAGCTCACGCGCACGGAATGAAAAACTGTTTTTT. As protein: CASSRARNEKLFF.

In regard to this clone: This likely reflects a read error, since a far larger clone is one base away. The chain links TRBV9 to TRBJ2-5, with D possibly being TRBD1 or TRBD2 (5 bases each). This CDR3 has 13 amino acids. Per the germline V gene, CDR1 is SGDLS and CDR2 is YYNGEE. In nucleotides, the CDR3 is TGTGCCAACAGCGCCCAGGGCGGGGAGACCCAGTACTTC. This translates into CANSAQGGETQYF. Supplemented by reference TRBV9 and TRBJ2-5, the full variable domain reads DSGVTQTPKHLITATGQRVTLRCSPRSGDLSVYWYQQSLDQGLQFLIQYYNGEERAKGNILERFSAQQFPDLHSELNLSSLELGDSALYFCANSAQGGETQYFGPGTRLLVL.

The genes are TRBV6-4 and TRBJ1-2, with 7 bases aligning to TRBD1. V dropped 2 bases and J dropped 4; count of bases not matched to a gene: 4. Germline V gives CDR1 MRHNA, CDR2 SNTAGT. The CDR3 extends over 14 amino acids. The chain's CDR3 is CASSDRGRVYGYTF. As DNA, the CDR3 is TGTGCCAGCAGTGACAGGGGGCGCGTCTATGGCTACACCTTC.

CDR3 nucleotides: TGTGCCAGCAGTCCGACTAGCGCGAACACCGGGGAGCTGTTTTTT. Its translation is CASSPTSANTGELFF. The rearrangement joins TRBV2 to TRBJ2-2; 8 bases match TRBD2. The CDR3 has 15 amino acids. The germline V gene has CDR1 SNHLY and CDR2 FYNNEI. V shed 5 bases and J 0 bases; nucleotides not matched to a gene: 2.

This clone showed up just a few times. Other DNA sequences in this sample translate to the same CDR3. The rearrangement uses TRBV7-2 and TRBJ2-7; D ambiguous. V lost 1 base to trimming and J lost 3 bases, with 10 bases between them. From germline, CDR1 is SGHTA and CDR2 FQGNSA. The CDR3 has 14 amino acids. The chain's CDR3 is CASSLVGPGYEQYF. For the CDR3, the DNA is TGTGCCAGCAGCTTAGTAGGCCCAGGCTACGAGCAGTACTTC.

This chain links TRBV29-1 with TRBJ2-3; a possible D gene is TRBD2 (5 bases). Trimming left V 4 bases short and J 1 base short, with 9 bases between. CDR1 SQVTM and CDR2 ANQGSEA come from the germline V gene. This CDR3 has 13 amino acids. CDR3 coding DNA: TGCAGCGTTGTCAGCGGACGCACAGATACGCAGTATTTT. Amino acids: CSVVSGRTDTQYF.

Notes on this clone: Other nucleotide sequences in the sample specify the same CDR3. This rearrangement joins TRBV15 to TRBJ1-2; D remains ambiguous. Germline V lookup: CDR1 LNHNV, CDR2 YYDKDF (reference sequence). Trimming cost V 1 base and J 2 bases, with 8 bases left between them. CDR3 size: 14 residues. The CDR3 region is CATSRAGGNYGYTF. In DNA, the CDR3 is TGTGCCACCAGCAGAGCGGGTGGGAACTATGGCTACACCTTC. The full variable domain, with the rest looked up from reference TRBV15 and TRBJ1-2, is DAMVIQNPRYQVTQFGKPVTLSCSQTLNHNVMYWYQQKSSQAPKLLFHYYDKDFNNEADTPDNFQSRRPNTSFCFLDIRSPGLGDTAMYLCATSRAGGNYGYTFGSGTRLTVV.

The J gene is TRBJ1-2, the V gene TRBV4-2, with TRBD1 matching 10 bases. Germline lookup yields CDR1 LGHNA and CDR2 YNFKEQ. Unmatched junction bases numbered 4, after V lost 1 base and J lost 5 bases. The CDR3 contains 15 residues. CDR3 sequence (DNA): TGTGCCAGCAGCCAAGGCGGACAGGGGGGATATGGCTACACCTTC. Translated: CASSQGGQGGYGYTF.

This clone was detected only once. The gene calls are TRBV6-1 and TRBJ2-7, with TRBD2 identical over 7 bases. The CDR3 consists of 14 residues. With 3 bases clipped from V and 1 base from J, the junction kept 3 bases outside the gene matches. Germline V gene sequence: CDR1 MNHNS, CDR2 SASEGT. DNA of the CDR3: TGTGCCAGCAGTGACGCGGGGGAATCCTACGAGCAGTACTTC. Encoded protein: CASSDAGESYEQYF.

A few counts support this clone. V and J are TRBV4-1 and TRBJ2-7; 7 bases match TRBD2. Germline CDR1 and CDR2: MGHRA and YSYEKL. This CDR3 has 14 amino acids. Trimming cost V 1 base and J 7 bases; bases outside gene matches: 7. CDR3 protein: CASSQVAGAGEQYF. As DNA, the CDR3 is TGCGCCAGCAGCCAAGTCGCGGGAGCAGGGGAGCAGTACTTC.

The chain recombines TRBV19 with TRBJ2-2; 8 bases align to TRBD2. The CDR3 has 17 amino acids. Germline V gives CDR1 LNHDA, CDR2 SQIVND (reference sequence). J gave up 5 bases and V 4 bases, and 12 bases lay outside the gene matches. The CDR3 DNA reads as TGTGCCAGTAGTAGACCCGGGGGACTAGAAAGAACCGGGGAGCTGTTTTTT. Protein: CASSRPGGLERTGELFF. The full variable domain, with the rest looked up from reference TRBV19 and TRBJ2-2, is DGGITQSPKYLFRKEGQNVTLSCEQNLNHDAMYWYRQDPGQGLRLIYYSQIVNDFQKGDIAEGYSVSREKKESFPLTVTSAQKNPTAFYLCASSRPGGLERTGELFFGEGSRLTVL.

Concerning this clone itself: This likely came from a read error, as a far larger clone is one base away. The chain uses TRBV5-6 and TRBJ1-5, with D possibly matching TRBD1 (5 bases). Germline V CDR1 and CDR2: SGHDT, YYEEEE. The CDR3 has 17 amino acids. The CDR3 is CASSLGRERPSSQPQHF. In DNA, the CDR3 is TGTGCCAGCAGCTTGGGCAGGGAGAGACCAAGCAGTCAGCCCCAGCATTTT.

Comment on this clone: Since a far larger clone is one base different, this is likely a read error. The rearrangement joins TRBV28 to TRBJ2-5; D is unclear. The closer fit of TRBJ2-7 to the DNA end suggests the J call may be wrong. The CDR3 has 15 residues. Germline V gene lookup returns CDR1 MDHEN and CDR2 SYDVKM. The CDR3, as DNA: TGTGCCAGCAGTACATCTTCTAAGCATAGCTACGAGCAGTACTTC. Translating it yields CASSTSSKHSYEQYF.

This chain uses TRBV5-1 with TRBJ2-4, with D perhaps TRBD1 (5 bases). CDR3 length: 20 amino acids. The germline gives CDR1 SGHRS, CDR2 YFSETQ. Trimming took off 0 bases at V and 0 bases at J, with 22 bases between the two ends. The chain's CDR3 is CASSLEGARGLTGAKNIQYF. The CDR3 DNA reads TGCGCCAGCAGCTTGGAAGGGGCGCGAGGTCTAACAGGAGCCAAAAACATTCAGTACTTC.

With respect to this clone: A far larger clone is only one base removed, so a read error is likely. Other DNA variants within this sample encode the same CDR3. This sequence joins TRBV5-4 and TRBJ2-7, with 7 bases matching TRBD2. The CDR3 spans 13 residues. The V gene end was trimmed by 4 bases and the J gene end by 7 bases; junction bases not matched to a gene: 8. Germline V gene lookup returns CDR1 SGHNT and CDR2 YYREEE (reference sequence). The CDR3 sequence is CASSPVGAGEQYF. The CDR3 coding sequence is TGTGCCAGCAGCCCCGTGGGAGCGGGGGAGCAGTACTTC.

This rearrangement joins TRBV15 to TRBJ1-1; no firm D call. Germline CDR1 and CDR2: LNHNV and YYDKDF (reference sequence). This CDR3 spans 14 amino acids. Trimming cost V 4 bases and J 0 bases, with 9 bases left between them. The CDR3 sequence is CATSKDGLNTEAFF. CDR3 in DNA: TGTGCCACCAGCAAAGACGGGTTGAACACTGAAGCTTTCTTT.